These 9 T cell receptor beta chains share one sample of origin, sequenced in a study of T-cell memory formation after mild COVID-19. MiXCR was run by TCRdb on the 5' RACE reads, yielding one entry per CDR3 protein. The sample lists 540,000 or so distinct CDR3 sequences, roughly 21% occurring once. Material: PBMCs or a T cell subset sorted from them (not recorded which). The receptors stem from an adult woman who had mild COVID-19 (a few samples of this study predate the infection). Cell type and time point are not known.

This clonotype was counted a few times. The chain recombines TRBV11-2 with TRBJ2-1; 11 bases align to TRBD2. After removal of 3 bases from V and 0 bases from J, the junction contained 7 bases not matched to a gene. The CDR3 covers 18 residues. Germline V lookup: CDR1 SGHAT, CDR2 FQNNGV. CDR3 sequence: CASSFATSGGSSYNEQFF. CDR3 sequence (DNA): TGTGCCAGCAGCTTCGCAACTAGCGGGGGTAGCTCCTACAATGAGCAGTTCTTC.

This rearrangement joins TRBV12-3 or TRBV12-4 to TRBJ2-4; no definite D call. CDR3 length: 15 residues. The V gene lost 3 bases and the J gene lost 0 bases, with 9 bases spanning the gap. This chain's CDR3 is CASSFYREAKNIQYF. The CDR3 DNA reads TGTGCCAGCAGTTTTTACAGAGAAGCCAAAAACATTCAGTACTTC.

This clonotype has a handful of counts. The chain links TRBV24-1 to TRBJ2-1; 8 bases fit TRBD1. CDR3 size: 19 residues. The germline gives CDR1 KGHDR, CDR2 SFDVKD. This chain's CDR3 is CARELPKWTGTKCYNEQFF. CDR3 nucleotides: TGTGCTCGGGAATTACCCAAATGGACAGGGACGAAGTGCTACAATGAGCAGTTCTTC.

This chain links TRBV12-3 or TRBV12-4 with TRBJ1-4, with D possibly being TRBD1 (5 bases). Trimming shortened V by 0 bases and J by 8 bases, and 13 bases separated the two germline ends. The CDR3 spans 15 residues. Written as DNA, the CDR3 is TGTGCCAGCAGTTTAGCCCCAGGGTTTGGCGAAAAACTGTTTTTT. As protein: CASSLAPGFGEKLFF.

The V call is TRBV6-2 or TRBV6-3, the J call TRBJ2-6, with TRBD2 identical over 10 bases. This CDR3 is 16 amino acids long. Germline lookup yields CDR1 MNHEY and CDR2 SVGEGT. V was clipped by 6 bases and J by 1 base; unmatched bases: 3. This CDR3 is CASRRTSGSGANVLTF. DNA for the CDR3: TGTGCCAGCAGAAGGACTAGCGGATCTGGGGCCAACGTCCTGACTTTC.

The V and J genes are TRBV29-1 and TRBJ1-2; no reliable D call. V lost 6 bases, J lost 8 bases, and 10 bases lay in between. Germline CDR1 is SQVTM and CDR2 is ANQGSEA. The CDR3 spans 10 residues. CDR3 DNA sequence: TGCAGCGTCCTCGCGAGGGGCTACACCTTC. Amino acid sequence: CSVLARGYTF. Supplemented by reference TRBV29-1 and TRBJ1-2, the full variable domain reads SAVISQKPSRDICQRGTSLTIQCQVDSQVTMMFWYRQQPGQSLTLIATANQGSEATYESGFVIDKFPISRPNLTFSTLTVSNMSPEDSSIYLCSVLARGYTFGSGTRLTVV.

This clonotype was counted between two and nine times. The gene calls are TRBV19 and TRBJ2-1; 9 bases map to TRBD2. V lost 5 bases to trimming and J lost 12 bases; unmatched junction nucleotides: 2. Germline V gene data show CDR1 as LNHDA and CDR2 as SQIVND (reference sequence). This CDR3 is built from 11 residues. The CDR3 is CASSDSGRQFF. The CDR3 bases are TGTGCCAGTAGTGATAGCGGGAGGCAGTTCTTC.

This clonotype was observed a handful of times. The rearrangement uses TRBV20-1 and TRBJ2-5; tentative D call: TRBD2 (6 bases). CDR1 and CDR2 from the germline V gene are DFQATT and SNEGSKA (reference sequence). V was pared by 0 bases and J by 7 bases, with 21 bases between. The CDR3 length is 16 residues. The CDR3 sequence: CSARDTLSGFGGTQYF. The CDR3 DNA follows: TGCAGTGCTAGAGATACCCTGAGCGGTTTCGGGGGGACCCAGTACTTC.

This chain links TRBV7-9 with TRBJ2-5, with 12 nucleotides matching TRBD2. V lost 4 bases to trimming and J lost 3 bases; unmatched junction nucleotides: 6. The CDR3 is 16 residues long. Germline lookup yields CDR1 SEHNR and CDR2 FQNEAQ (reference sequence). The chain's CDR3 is CASSSRLAGAKETQYF. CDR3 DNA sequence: TGTGCCAGCAGCTCCCGACTAGCGGGGGCCAAAGAGACCCAGTACTTC. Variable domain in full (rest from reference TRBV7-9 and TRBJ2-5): DTGVSQNPRHKITKRGQNVTFRCDPISEHNRLYWYRQTLGQGPEFLTYFQNEAQLEKSRLLSDRFSAERPKGSFSTLEIQRTEQGDSAMYLCASSSRLAGAKETQYFGPGTRLLVL.